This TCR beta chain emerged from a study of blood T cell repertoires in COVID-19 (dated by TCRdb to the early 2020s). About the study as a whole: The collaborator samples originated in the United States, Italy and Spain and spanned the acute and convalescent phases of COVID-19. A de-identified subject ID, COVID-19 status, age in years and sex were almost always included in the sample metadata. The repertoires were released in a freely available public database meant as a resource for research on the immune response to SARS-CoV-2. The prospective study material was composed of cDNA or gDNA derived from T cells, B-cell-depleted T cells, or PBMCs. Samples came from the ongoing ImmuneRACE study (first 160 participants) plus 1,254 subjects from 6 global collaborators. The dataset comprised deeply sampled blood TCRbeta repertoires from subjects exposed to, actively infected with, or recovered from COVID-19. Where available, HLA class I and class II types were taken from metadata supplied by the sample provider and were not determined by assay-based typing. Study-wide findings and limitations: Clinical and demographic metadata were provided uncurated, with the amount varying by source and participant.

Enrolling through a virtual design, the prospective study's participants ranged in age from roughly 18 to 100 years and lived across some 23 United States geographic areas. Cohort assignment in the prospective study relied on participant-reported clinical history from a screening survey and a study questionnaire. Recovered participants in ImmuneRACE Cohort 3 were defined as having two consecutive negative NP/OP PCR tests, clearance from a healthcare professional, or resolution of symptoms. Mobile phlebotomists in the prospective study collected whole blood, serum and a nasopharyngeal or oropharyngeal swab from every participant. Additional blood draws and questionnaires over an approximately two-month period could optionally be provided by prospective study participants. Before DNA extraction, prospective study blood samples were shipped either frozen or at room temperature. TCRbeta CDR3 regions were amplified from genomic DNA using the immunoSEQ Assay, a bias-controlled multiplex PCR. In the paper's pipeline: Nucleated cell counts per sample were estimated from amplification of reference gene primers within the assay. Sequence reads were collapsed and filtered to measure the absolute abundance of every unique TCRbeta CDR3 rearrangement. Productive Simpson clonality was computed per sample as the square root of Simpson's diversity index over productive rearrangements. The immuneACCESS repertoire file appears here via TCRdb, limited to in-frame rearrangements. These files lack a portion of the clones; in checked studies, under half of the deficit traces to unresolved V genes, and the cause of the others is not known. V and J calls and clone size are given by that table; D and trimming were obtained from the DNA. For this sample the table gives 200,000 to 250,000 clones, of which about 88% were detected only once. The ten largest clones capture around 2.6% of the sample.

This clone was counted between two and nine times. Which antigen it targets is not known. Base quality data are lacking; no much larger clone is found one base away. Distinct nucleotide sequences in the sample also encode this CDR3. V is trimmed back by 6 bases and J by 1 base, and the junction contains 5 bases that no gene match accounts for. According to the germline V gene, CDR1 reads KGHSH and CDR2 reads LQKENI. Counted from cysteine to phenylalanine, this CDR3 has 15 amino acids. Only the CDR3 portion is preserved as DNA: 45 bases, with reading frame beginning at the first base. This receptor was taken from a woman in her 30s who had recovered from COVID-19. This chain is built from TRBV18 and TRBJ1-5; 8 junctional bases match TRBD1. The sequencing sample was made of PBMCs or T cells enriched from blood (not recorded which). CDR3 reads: CASSPGQGSNQPQHF. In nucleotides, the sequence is TGTGCCAGCTCGCCAGGACAGGGCAGCAATCAGCCCCAGCATTTT.